A single sample gave rise to the 29 T cell receptor beta chains below, sequenced in a study of shared clonotypes between healthy human individuals. Generated by immunoSEQ multiplex PCR, the TCRdb table keeps only in-frame clones and is missing some. Of 530,000 or so clones listed, 60% to 80% are singletons. The specimen was PBMCs. These receptors all stem from a woman aged 40 to 50 in good health. Some clones in this sample may be carry-over from other donors' samples.

This clone was counted between two and nine times. The chain has TRBV9 and TRBJ2-3, with D perhaps assigned TRBD1 or TRBD2 (5 bases each). From germline, CDR1 is SGDLS and CDR2 YYNGEE. The CDR3 spans 16 residues. Deletions cut 4 bases from V and 4 bases from J, with 19 bases between. The CDR3 region is CASSSFTGPGPDTQYF. The CDR3, as DNA: TGTGCCAGCAGCTCCTTCACGGGACCGGGGCCAGATACGCAGTATTTT.

The chain recombines TRBV2 with TRBJ2-1; 8 bases match TRBD2. V shed 1 base and J 3 bases; nucleotides not matched to a gene: 5. Germline V gene sequence: CDR1 SNHLY, CDR2 FYNNEI. The CDR3 is made up of 16 amino acids. CDR3 nucleotides: TGTGCCAGCAGTGAAGGTGGTAGCGGGAACTACAATGAGCAGTTCTTC. It codes for CASSEGGSGNYNEQFF.

The CDR3 here is CASSLSQGGSYEQYF. As DNA, the CDR3 is TGTGCCAGCAGCTTAAGTCAGGGAGGAAGCTACGAGCAGTACTTC. The J gene is TRBJ2-7, the V gene TRBV7-9, with a tentative D call TRBD2 (6 bases). The germline gives CDR1 SEHNR, CDR2 FQNEAQ (reference sequence). V lost 2 bases to trimming and J lost 3 bases, with 14 bases between them. This CDR3 has 15 amino acids.

The chain employs TRBV7-9 and TRBJ1-4, with 8 positions matching TRBD1. The germline gives CDR1 SEHNR, CDR2 FQNEAQ (reference sequence). The CDR3 has 15 residues. The junction had 5 bases not matched to a gene; V was cut back by 5 bases and J by 3 bases. The DNA of the CDR3 is TGTGCCAGCAGCAGAGGACAGGGACCTAATGAAAAACTGTTTTTT. Residues: CASSRGQGPNEKLFF.

CDR3 sequence (DNA): TGTGCCAGCAGCCACGACAGGGTTAGAAAACTGTTTTTT. This gives the protein CASSHDRVRKLFF. This chain links TRBV13 with TRBJ1-4; 7 bases map to TRBD1. Per germline, CDR1 PRHDT and CDR2 FYEKMQ (reference sequence). The CDR3 covers 13 residues. V shed 5 bases, J shed 10 bases, and the junction held 7 bases outside the gene matches.

This rearrangement joins TRBV5-1 to TRBJ2-3, with TRBD2 identical over 14 bases. The CDR3 runs to 16 residues. Germline-derived CDR1 and CDR2 are SGHRS and YFSETQ. V lost 4 bases to trimming and J lost 8 bases; unmatched junction nucleotides: 9. The CDR3: CASSIGTSGSWGTQYF. For the CDR3, the DNA is TGCGCCAGCAGCATTGGGACTAGCGGGAGTTGGGGTACGCAGTATTTT.

This clone was observed a few times. The chain couples TRBV6-1 to TRBJ1-3; D unresolved. This CDR3 spans 15 amino acids. CDR1 and CDR2 from the germline V gene are MNHNS and SASEGT. Trimming stripped 1 base from V and 0 bases from J, with 7 bases between. CDR3 in DNA: TGTGCCAGCAGTGAAGGGAGTTACTCTGGAAACACCATATATTTT. This encodes CASSEGSYSGNTIYF.

The J gene is TRBJ1-1, the V gene TRBV19, with a possible D match to TRBD1 (5 bases). The germline CDR1 and CDR2 sequences are LNHDA and SQIVND (reference sequence). CDR3 length: 15 amino acids. Trimming removed 2 bases at V and 6 bases at J, with 16 bases between. The CDR3 bases are TGTGCCAGTAGTATATCGGAGGGGCGAGGGGCTGAAGCTTTCTTT. It specifies CASSISEGRGAEAFF.

V and J are TRBV5-8 and TRBJ2-1, with D hard to call. Per germline, CDR1 SGHTS and CDR2 YDEGEE. The CDR3 is made up of 11 amino acids. The V and J ends lost 2 bases and 7 bases respectively, with 4 bases between them. CDR3 in amino acids: CASSFRNEQFF. CDR3 DNA sequence: TGTGCCAGCAGCTTCCGGAATGAGCAGTTCTTC.

This clone was counted only a few times. The CDR3 DNA sequence: TGTGCCACCAGCAGAAGGACCCCTTTTGAGCAGTACTTC. It is translated as CATSRRTPFEQYF. The genes are TRBV15 and TRBJ2-7, with D uncertain. V was clipped by 2 bases and J by 7 bases, with 12 bases between them. CDR1 LNHNV and CDR2 YYDKDF come from the germline V gene (reference sequence). The CDR3 loop spans 13 amino acids.

The chain carries TRBV30 and TRBJ1-1; D remains unclear. The CDR3 runs 13 residues. CDR1 is GTSNPN, CDR2 SVGIG, per germline (reference sequence). Trimming stripped 5 bases from V and 1 base from J, with 11 bases between. The CDR3 nucleotides are TGTGCCTGGTCTGGGCAGGAGAACACTGAAGCTTTCTTT. Its protein product is CAWSGQENTEAFF.

This clone was found a few times. A single base is all that separates this from a far larger clone, so a read error is likely. The chain uses TRBV20-1 and TRBJ1-1; D not resolved. V was cut by 3 bases and J by 1 base, with 3 bases left in between. The germline V gene has CDR1 DFQATT and CDR2 SNEGSKA (reference sequence). The CDR3 contains 11 residues. The DNA for the CDR3 is TGCAGTGCTAGTCAGAACACTGAAGCTTTCTTT. This codes for CSASQNTEAFF.

The rearrangement links TRBV11-2 to TRBJ2-3; 13 bases match TRBD2. Germline-derived CDR1 and CDR2 are SGHAT and FQNNGV. The ends lost 5 bases at V and 3 bases at J; junction bases unmatched: 8. The CDR3 contains 17 residues. This CDR3 reads CASSEGLAGRGTDTQYF. The DNA for the CDR3 is TGTGCCAGCAGCGAGGGACTAGCGGGAAGGGGTACAGATACGCAGTATTTT.

This rearrangement joins TRBV29-1 to TRBJ2-1; D is ambiguous. This CDR3 is 12 amino acids long. In germline, CDR1 is SQVTM, CDR2 ANQGSEA. Trimming removed 4 bases at V and 7 bases at J, with 11 bases between. CDR3 sequence (DNA): TGCAGCGTTGGAGGAAGTAGGAATGAGCAGTTCTTC. Protein sequence: CSVGGSRNEQFF.

A few counts support this clone. This CDR3 is also generated by other DNA sequences in the sample. The chain links TRBV9 to TRBJ1-3; the D is unclear. From germline, CDR1 is SGDLS and CDR2 YYNGEE. Trimming removed 0 bases from V and 1 base from J, with 5 bases in between. The CDR3 consists of 14 residues. The CDR3 loop reads CASSVEGSGNTIYF. In DNA, the CDR3 is TGTGCCAGCAGCGTAGAAGGTTCTGGAAACACCATATATTTT.

J is TRBJ1-4 and V is TRBV18; D unclear. This CDR3 contains 14 residues. Germline V gene data show CDR1 as KGHSH and CDR2 as LQKENI. Trimming cost V 2 bases and J 7 bases, with 11 bases left between them. The CDR3 nucleotides are TGTGCCAGCTCACCAGAGAGTATAAGTGAAAAACTGTTTTTT. This encodes CASSPESISEKLFF.

The chain couples TRBV7-9 to TRBJ2-2, with D perhaps matching TRBD1 or TRBD2 (5 bases each). The CDR3 has 16 residues. Per the germline V gene, CDR1 is SEHNR and CDR2 is FQNEAQ (reference sequence). Deletions cut 5 bases from V and 2 bases from J, with 15 bases between. The CDR3 DNA sequence: TGTGCCAGCAGCGGACGCTTGGGACGAAACACCGGGGAGCTGTTTTTT. Encoded protein: CASSGRLGRNTGELFF.

This rearrangement joins TRBV10-3 to TRBJ2-6; the D is unclear. Germline CDR1 and CDR2: ENHRY and SYGVKD. The CDR3 totals 15 residues. Trimming pared 4 bases from V and 1 base from J, leaving 8 bases between. The CDR3 bases are TGTGCCATCAGTGTCGGAACGTCTGGGGCCAACGTCCTGACTTTC. It specifies CAISVGTSGANVLTF.

The sample holds one count of this clone. V and J are TRBV19 and TRBJ2-7; perhaps TRBD2 as D (5 bases). Germline V CDR1 and CDR2: LNHDA, SQIVND (reference sequence). The CDR3 runs 14 residues. V dropped 3 bases and J dropped 5 bases, with 14 bases sitting between them. This CDR3 is CASSIGLAPHEQYF. The CDR3 DNA sequence: TGTGCCAGTAGTATTGGTCTAGCCCCCCACGAGCAGTACTTC.

This chain links TRBV6-1 with TRBJ2-7, with 7 positions matching TRBD1. J gave up 3 bases and V 4 bases, and 3 bases lay outside the gene matches. Germline loops: CDR1 MNHNS, CDR2 SASEGT. The CDR3 consists of 13 residues. The CDR3 loop reads CASSAGQYYEQYF. In DNA, the CDR3 is TGTGCCAGCAGTGCGGGACAGTACTACGAGCAGTACTTC.

DNA for the CDR3: TGTGCCAGCAGCTTAGCCGCAGGGGGCCTCAATGATGGCTACACCTTC. Protein: CASSLAAGGLNDGYTF. The chain uses TRBV7-9 and TRBJ1-2; 8 bases agree with TRBD1. In germline, CDR1 is SEHNR, CDR2 FQNEAQ (reference sequence). J lost 6 bases, V lost 0 bases, and 9 bases had no gene match. The CDR3 consists of 16 residues.

The J gene is TRBJ2-3, the V gene TRBV9; the D is unclear. Trimming cost V 3 bases and J 5 bases, with 4 bases left between them. Per the germline V gene, CDR1 is SGDLS and CDR2 is YYNGEE. The CDR3 covers 11 residues. CDR3 loop: CASSDIDTQYF. In DNA form, the CDR3 reads TGTGCCAGCAGCGATATAGATACGCAGTATTTT.

V and J are TRBV19 and TRBJ1-1; no definite D call. Germline assignment: CDR1 LNHDA and CDR2 SQIVND (reference sequence). The CDR3 loop spans 13 amino acids. Trimming stripped 7 bases from V and 0 bases from J, with 9 bases between. CDR3 DNA sequence: TGTGCCAGTAACAGTGGACTGAACACTGAAGCTTTCTTT. It encodes CASNSGLNTEAFF.

The chain combines TRBV28 with TRBJ2-7, with 8 nucleotides matching TRBD1. Germline CDR1 is MDHEN and CDR2 is SYDVKM. This CDR3 is built from 17 residues. Germline trimming cut 2 bases from V and 0 bases from J; bases unmatched to any gene: 9. CDR3: CASSLRAGQDFSYEQYF. In DNA form, the CDR3 reads TGTGCCAGCAGTTTACGGGCGGGACAGGACTTCTCCTACGAGCAGTACTTC.

This clone was counted between two and nine times. The genes are TRBV5-1 and TRBJ2-2; 7 bases match TRBD1. Germline loops: CDR1 SGHRS, CDR2 YFSETQ. V shed 2 bases, J shed 5 bases, and the junction held 3 bases outside the gene matches. The CDR3 extends over 14 amino acids. The CDR3 DNA reads as TGCGCCAGCAGCTTCACAGGGGAAACCGGGGAGCTGTTTTTT. Residues: CASSFTGETGELFF. Full variable domain (missing parts from reference TRBV5-1 and TRBJ2-2): KAGVTQTPRYLIKTRGQQVTLSCSPISGHRSVSWYQQTPGQGLQFLFEYFSETQRNKGNFPGRFSGRQFSNSRSEMNVSTLELGDSALYLCASSFTGETGELFFGEGSRLTVL.

In its sample, this clone was seen many times. This chain joins TRBV4-3 and TRBJ2-1, with a weak D call TRBD2 (5 bases). Germline V lookup: CDR1 LGHNA, CDR2 YSLEER. The V gene lost 0 bases and the J gene lost 2 bases, with 11 bases spanning the gap. CDR3 length: 16 amino acids. The CDR3 sequence: CASSQEETIPYNEQFF. The CDR3 coding sequence is TGCGCCAGCAGCCAAGAAGAGACTATACCCTACAATGAGCAGTTCTTC.

CDR3 sequence reads: CASSQGGGYTF. CDR3 DNA: TGCGCCAGCAGCCAAGGGGGTGGCTACACCTTC. The V call is TRBV4-3, the J call TRBJ1-2; D unclear. The V gene lost 1 base and the J gene lost 7 bases, with 4 bases spanning the gap. CDR3 length equals 11 residues. CDR1 and CDR2 from the germline V gene are LGHNA and YSLEER.

The rearrangement links TRBV7-8 to TRBJ2-5; 9 nucleotides line up with TRBD2. V shed 3 bases, J shed 5 bases, and the junction held 10 bases outside the gene matches. CDR1 is SGHVS, CDR2 FQNEAQ, per germline. CDR3 length: 16 residues. The CDR3 DNA sequence: TGTGCCAGCAGCTTGGGGCGGACTAGCGTAGGGGAGACCCAGTACTTC. Its translation: CASSLGRTSVGETQYF.

CDR3 residues: CASSARTGVTGELFF. The CDR3 DNA reads TGTGCCAGCAGCGCCCGGACAGGGGTCACCGGGGAGCTGTTTTTT. The chain couples TRBV7-8 to TRBJ2-2; 9 bases agree with TRBD1. CDR3 length: 15 amino acids. Losses at the gene ends were 5 bases for V and 4 bases for J; bases not matched to a gene: 5. Germline values: CDR1 SGHVS, CDR2 FQNEAQ.